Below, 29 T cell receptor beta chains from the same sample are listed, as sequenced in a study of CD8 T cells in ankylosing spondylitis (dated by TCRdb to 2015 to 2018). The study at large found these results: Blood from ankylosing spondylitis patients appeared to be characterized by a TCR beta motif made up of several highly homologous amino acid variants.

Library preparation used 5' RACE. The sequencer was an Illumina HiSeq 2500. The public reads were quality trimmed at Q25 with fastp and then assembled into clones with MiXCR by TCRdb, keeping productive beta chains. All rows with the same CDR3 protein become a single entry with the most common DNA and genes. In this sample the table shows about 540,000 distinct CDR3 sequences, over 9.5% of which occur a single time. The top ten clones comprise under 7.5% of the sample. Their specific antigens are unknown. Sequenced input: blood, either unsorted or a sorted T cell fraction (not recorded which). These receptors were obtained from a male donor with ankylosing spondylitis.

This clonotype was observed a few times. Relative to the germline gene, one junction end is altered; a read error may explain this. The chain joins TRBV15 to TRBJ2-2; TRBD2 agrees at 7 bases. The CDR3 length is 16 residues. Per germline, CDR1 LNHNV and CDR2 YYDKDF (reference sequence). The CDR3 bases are TGTGCCACCAGCAGATTAAGCGGGACCCCCACCCGGGAGCTGTTTTTT. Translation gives CATSRLSGTPTRELFF.

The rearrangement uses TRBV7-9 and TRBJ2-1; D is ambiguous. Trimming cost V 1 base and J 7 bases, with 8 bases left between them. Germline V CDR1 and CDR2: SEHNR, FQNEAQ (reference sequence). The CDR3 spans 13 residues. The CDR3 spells CASSLGAQNEQFF. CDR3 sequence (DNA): TGTGCCAGCAGCTTAGGCGCTCAGAATGAGCAGTTCTTC.

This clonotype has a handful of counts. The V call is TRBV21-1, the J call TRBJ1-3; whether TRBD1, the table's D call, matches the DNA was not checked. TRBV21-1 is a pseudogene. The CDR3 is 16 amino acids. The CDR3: CASSRRDAVSGNTIYF. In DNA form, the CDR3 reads TGTGCCAGCAGCCGCCGGGACGCCGTCTCTGGAAACACCATATATTTT.

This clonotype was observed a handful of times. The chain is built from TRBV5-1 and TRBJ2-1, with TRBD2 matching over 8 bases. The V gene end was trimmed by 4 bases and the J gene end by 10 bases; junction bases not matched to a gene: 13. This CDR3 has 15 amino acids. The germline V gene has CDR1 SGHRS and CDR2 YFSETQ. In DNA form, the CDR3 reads TGCGCCAGCAGCCATGGGATAGCGGGATCCGACGAGCAGTTCTTC. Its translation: CASSHGIAGSDEQFF.

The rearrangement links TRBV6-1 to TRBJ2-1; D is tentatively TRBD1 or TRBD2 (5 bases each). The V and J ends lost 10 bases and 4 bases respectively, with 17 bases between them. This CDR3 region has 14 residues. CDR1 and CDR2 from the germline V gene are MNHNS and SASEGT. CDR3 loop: CATKTRGPYNEQFF. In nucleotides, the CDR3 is TGTGCCACCAAAACCCGGGGCCCTTACAATGAGCAGTTCTTC.

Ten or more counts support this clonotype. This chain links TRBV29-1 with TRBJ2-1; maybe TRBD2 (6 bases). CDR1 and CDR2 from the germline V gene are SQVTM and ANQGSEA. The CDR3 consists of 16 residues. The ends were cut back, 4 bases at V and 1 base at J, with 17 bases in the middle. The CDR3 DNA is TGCAGCGTTGGTCCTTCGGGGGTTAGGTCCTACAATGAGCAGTTCTTC. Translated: CSVGPSGVRSYNEQFF.

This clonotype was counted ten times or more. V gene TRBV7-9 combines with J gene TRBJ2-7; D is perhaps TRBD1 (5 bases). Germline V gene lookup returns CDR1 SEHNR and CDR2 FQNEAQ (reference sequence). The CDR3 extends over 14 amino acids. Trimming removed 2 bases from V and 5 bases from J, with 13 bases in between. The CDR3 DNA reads TGTGCCAGCAGCTTAATCCAGGGCGGCCACGAGCAGTACTTC. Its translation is CASSLIQGGHEQYF.

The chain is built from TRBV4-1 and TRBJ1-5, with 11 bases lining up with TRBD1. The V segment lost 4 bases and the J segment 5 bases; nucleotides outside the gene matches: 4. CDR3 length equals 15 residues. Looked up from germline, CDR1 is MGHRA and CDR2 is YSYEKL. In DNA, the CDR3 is TGCGCCAGCAGCCCGGGACAGGGGGAATATCAGCCCCAGCATTTT. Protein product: CASSPGQGEYQPQHF.

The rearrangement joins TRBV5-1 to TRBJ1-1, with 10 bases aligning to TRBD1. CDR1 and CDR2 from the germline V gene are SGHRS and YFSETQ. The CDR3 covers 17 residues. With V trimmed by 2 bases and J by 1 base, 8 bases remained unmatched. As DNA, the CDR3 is TGCGCCAGCAGCTTAATGACAGGGGGCTTTGGGAACACTGAAGCTTTCTTT. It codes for CASSLMTGGFGNTEAFF.

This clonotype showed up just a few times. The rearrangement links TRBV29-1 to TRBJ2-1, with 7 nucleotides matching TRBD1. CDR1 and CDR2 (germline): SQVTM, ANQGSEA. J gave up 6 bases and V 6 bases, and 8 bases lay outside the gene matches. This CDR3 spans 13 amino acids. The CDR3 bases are TGCAGCGTCCAGGACAGGACACGCAATGAGCAGTTCTTC. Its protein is CSVQDRTRNEQFF.

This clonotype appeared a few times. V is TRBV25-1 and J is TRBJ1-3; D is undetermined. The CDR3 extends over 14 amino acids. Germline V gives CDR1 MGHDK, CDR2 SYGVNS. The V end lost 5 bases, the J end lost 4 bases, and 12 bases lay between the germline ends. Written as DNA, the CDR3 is TGTGCCAGCAGTAAGGTCGGGTCCGGAAACACCATATATTTT. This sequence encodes CASSKVGSGNTIYF.

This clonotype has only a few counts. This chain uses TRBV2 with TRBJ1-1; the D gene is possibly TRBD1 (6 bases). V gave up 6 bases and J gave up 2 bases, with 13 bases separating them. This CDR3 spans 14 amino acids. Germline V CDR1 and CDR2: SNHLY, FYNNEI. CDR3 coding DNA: TGTGCCAGCAGAGTGGGGGGCCGAAACACTGAAGCTTTCTTT. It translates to CASRVGGRNTEAFF.

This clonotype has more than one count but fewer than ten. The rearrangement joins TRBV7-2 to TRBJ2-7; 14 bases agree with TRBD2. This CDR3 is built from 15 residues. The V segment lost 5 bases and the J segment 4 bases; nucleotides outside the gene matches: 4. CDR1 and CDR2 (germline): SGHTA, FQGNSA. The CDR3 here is CASSHRLAGGYEQYV. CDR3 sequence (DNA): TGTGCCAGCAGCCACCGACTAGCGGGAGGGTACGAGCAGTACGTC.

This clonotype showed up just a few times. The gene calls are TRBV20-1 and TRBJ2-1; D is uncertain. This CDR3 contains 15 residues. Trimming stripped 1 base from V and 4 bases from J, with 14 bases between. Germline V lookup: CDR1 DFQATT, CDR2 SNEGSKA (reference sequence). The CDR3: CSARGAPDGYNEQFF. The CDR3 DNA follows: TGCAGTGCTAGAGGAGCGCCGGATGGATACAATGAGCAGTTCTTC.

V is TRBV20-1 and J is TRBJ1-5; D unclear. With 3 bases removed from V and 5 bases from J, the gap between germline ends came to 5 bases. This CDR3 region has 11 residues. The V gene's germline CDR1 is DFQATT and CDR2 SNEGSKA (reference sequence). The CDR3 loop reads CSASGDQPQHF. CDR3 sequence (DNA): TGCAGTGCTAGTGGTGATCAGCCCCAGCATTTT.

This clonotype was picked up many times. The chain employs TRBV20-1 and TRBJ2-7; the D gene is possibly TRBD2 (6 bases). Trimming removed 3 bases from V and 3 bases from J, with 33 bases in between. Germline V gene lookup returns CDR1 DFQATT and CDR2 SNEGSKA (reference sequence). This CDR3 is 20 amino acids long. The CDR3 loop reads CSASPPPLPGEVFGFYEQYF. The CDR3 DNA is TGCAGTGCTAGTCCGCCCCCACTTCCGGGGGAGGTTTTTGGATTCTACGAGCAGTACTTC.

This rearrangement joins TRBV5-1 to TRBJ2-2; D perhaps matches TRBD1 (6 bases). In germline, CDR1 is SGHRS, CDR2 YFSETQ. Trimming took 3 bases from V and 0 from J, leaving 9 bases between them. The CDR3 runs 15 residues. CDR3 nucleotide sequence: TGCGCCAGCAGCTCAAACAGGGCGAACACCGGGGAGCTGTTTTTT. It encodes CASSSNRANTGELFF.

The CDR3 DNA reads TGTGCCATCAGTGATCTTGGGACTAGCCAACGTGAGCAGTTCTTC. Its translation is CAISDLGTSQREQFF. V usage is TRBV10-3 and J usage is TRBJ2-1, with TRBD2 matching over 9 bases. J was trimmed by 9 bases and V by 3 bases; bases with no gene match: 9. The CDR3 covers 15 residues. Germline V CDR1 and CDR2: ENHRY, SYGVKD.

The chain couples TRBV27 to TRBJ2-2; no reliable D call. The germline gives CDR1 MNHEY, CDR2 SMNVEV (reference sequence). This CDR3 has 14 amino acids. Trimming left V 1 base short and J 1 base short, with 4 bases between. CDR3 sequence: CASSLWRNTGELFF. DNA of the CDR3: TGTGCCAGCAGTTTATGGAGGAACACCGGGGAGCTGTTTTTT.

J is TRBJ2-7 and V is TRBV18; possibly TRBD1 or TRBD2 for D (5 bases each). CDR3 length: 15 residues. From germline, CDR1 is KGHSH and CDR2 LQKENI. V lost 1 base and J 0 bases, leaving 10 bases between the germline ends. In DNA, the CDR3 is TGTGCCAGCTCACCACTACTAGGGGCCTCCTACGAGCAGTACTTC. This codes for CASSPLLGASYEQYF.

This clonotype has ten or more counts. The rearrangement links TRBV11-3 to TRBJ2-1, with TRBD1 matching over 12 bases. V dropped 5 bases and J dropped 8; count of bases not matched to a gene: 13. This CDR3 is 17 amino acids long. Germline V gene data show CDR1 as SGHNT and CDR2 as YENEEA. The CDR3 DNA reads TGTGCCAGCAGCCATGACGCCGGGACAGGGGGCAGGGATGAGCAGTTCTTC. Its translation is CASSHDAGTGGRDEQFF. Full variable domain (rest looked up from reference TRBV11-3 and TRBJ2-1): EAGVVQSPRYKIIEKKQPVAFWCNPISGHNTLYWYLQNLGQGPELLIRYENEEAVDDSQLPKDRFSAERLKGVDSTLKIQPAELGDSAVYLCASSHDAGTGGRDEQFFGPGTRLTVL.

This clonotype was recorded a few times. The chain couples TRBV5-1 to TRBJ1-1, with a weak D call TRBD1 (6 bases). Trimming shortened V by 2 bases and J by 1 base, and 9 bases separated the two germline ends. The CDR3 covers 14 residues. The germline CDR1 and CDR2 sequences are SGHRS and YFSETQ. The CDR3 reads CASSFLGANTEAFF. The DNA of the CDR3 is TGCGCCAGCAGCTTCCTGGGGGCGAACACTGAAGCTTTCTTT.

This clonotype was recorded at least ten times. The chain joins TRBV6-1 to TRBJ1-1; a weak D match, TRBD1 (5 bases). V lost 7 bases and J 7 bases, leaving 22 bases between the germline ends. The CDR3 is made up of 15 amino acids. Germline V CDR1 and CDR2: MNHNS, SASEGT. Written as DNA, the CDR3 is TGTGCCAGCACGCAGCCAGGGAGCTGGGTTGGTGAAGCTTTCTTT. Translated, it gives CASTQPGSWVGEAFF.

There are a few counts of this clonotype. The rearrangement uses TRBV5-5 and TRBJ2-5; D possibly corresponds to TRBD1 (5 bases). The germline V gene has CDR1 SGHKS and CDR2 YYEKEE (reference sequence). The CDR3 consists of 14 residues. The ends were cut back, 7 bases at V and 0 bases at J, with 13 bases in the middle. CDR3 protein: CASLLSGNQETQYF. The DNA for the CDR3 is TGTGCCAGCCTCCTTTCAGGGAACCAAGAGACCCAGTACTTC.

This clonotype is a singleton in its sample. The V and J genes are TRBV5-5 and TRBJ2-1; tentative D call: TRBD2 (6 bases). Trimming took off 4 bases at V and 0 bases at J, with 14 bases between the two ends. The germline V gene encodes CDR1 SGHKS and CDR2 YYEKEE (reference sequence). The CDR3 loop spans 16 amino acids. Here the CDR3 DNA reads TGTGCCAGCAGCCCGGGACTTCAGAGCTCCTACAATGAGCAGTTCTTC. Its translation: CASSPGLQSSYNEQFF.

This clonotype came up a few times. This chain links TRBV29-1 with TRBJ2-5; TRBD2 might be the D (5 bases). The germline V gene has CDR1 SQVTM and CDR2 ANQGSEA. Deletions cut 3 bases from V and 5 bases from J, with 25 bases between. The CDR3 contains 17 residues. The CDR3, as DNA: TGCAGCGTTGATAGACCGGGAAGAACTTCTTTGGGGGAGACCCAGTACTTC. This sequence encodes CSVDRPGRTSLGETQYF.

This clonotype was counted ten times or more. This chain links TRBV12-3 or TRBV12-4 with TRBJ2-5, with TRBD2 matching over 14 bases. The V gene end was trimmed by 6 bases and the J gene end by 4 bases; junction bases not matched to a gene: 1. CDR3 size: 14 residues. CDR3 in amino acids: CASRGLAGVETQYF. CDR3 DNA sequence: TGTGCCAGCAGGGGACTAGCGGGAGTAGAGACCCAGTACTTC.

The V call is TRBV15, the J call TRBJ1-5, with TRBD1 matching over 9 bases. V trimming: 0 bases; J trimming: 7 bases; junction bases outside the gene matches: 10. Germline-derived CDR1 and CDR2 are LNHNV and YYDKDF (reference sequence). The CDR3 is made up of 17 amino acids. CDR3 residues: CATSREWTGERGQPQHF. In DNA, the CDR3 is TGTGCCACCAGCAGAGAGTGGACAGGGGAACGGGGCCAGCCCCAGCATTTT.

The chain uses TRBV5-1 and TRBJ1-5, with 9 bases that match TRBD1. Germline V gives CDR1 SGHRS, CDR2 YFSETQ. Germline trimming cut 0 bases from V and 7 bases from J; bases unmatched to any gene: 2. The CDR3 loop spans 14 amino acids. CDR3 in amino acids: CASSLVGQGQPQHF. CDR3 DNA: TGCGCCAGCAGCTTGGTGGGACAGGGCCAGCCCCAGCATTTT. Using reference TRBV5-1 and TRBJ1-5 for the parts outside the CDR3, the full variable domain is KAGVTQTPRYLIKTRGQQVTLSCSPISGHRSVSWYQQTPGQGLQFLFEYFSETQRNKGNFPGRFSGRQFSNSRSEMNVSTLELGDSALYLCASSLVGQGQPQHFGDGTRLSIL.